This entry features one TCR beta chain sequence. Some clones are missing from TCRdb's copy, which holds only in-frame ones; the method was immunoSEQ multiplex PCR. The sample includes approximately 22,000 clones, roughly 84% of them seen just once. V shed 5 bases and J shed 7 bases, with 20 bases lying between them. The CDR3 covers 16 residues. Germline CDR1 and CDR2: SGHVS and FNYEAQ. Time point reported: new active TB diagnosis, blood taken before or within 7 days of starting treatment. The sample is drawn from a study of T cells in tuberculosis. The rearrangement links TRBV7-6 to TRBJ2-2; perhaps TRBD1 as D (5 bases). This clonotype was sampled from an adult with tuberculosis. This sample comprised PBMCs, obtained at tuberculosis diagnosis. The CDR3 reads CASSLTGDRTYGELFF. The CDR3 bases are TGTGCCAGCAGCCTTACAGGAGATCGGACCTACGGGGAGCTGTTTTTT.